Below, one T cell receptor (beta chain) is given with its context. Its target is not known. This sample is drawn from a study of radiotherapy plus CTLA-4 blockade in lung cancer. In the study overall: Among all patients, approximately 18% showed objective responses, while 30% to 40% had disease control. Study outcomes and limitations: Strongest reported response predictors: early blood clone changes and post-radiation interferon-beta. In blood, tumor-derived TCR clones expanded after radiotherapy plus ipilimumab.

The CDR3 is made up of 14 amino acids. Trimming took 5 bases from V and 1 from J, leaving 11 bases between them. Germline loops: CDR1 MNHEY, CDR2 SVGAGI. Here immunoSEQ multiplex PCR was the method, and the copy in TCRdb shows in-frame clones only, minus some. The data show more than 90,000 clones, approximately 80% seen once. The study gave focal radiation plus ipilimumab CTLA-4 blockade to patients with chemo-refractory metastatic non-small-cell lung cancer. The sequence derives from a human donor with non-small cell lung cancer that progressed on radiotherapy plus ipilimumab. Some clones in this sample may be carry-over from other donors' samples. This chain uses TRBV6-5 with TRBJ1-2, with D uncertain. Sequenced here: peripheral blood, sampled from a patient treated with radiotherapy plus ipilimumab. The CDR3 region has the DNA TGTGCCAGCAGTACAGACACCTATAACTATGGCTACACCTTC. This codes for CASSTDTYNYGYTF.